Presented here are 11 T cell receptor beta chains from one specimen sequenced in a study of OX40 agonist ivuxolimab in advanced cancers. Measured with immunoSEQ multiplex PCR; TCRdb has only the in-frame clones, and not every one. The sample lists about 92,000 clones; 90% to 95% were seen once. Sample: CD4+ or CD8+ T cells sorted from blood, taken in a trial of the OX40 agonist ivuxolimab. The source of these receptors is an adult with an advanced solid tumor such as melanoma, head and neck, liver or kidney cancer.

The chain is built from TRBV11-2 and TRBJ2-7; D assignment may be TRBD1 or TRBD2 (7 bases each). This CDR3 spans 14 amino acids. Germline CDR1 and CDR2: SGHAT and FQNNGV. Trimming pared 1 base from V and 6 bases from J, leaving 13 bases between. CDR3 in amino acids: CASSLVAGGAEQYF. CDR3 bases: TGTGCCAGCAGCTTAGTCGCAGGGGGGGCCGAGCAGTACTTC.

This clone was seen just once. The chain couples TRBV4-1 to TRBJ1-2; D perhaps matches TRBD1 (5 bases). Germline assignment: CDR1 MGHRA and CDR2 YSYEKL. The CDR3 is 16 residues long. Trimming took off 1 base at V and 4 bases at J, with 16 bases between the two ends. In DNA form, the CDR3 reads TGCGCCAGCAGCCAAGGCACCCAGGGATGGGGCTATGGCTACACCTTC. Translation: CASSQGTQGWGYGYTF.

Here the CDR3 reads CASSLGPTLQETQYF. CDR3 DNA: TGTGCCAGCAGCTTAGGACCGACCCTCCAAGAGACCCAGTACTTC. This sequence joins TRBV11-2 and TRBJ2-5; D unresolved. V shed 1 base and J shed 1 base, with 10 bases lying between them. Per germline, CDR1 SGHAT and CDR2 FQNNGV. The CDR3 consists of 15 residues.

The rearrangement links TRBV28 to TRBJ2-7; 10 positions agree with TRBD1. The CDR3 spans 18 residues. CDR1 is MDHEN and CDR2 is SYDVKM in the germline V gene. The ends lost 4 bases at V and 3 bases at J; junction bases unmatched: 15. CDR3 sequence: CASSSLQLPGQGRYEQYF. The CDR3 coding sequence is TGTGCCAGCAGTTCCCTCCAACTTCCGGGACAGGGGCGCTACGAGCAGTACTTC. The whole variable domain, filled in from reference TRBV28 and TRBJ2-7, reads DVKVTQSSRYLVKRTGEKVFLECVQDMDHENMFWYRQDPGLGLRLIYFSYDVKMKEKGDIPEGYSVSREKKERFSLILESASTNQTSMYLCASSSLQLPGQGRYEQYFGPGTRLTVT.

CDR3 residues: CASSSSGQGFVAKNIQYF. The CDR3 bases are TGTGCCAGCAGCTCATCAGGACAGGGATTCGTAGCCAAAAACATTCAGTACTTC. The chain employs TRBV7-2 and TRBJ2-4, with TRBD1 matching over 8 bases. J lost 0 bases, V lost 4 bases, and 11 bases had no gene match. This CDR3 contains 18 residues. Germline V gene sequence: CDR1 SGHTA, CDR2 FQGNSA.

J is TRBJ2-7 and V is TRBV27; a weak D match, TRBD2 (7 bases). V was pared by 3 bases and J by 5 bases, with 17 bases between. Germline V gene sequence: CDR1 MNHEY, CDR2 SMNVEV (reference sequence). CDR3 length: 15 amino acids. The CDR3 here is CASSFKGRGFDEQYF. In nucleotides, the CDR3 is TGTGCCAGCAGTTTTAAGGGGAGGGGGTTTGACGAGCAGTACTTC.

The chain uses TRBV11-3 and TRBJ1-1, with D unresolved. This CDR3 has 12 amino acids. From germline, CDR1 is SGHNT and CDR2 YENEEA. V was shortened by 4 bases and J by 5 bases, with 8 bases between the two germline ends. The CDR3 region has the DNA TGTGCCAGCAGCTCGGGCGAGACTGAAGCTTTCTTT. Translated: CASSSGETEAFF.

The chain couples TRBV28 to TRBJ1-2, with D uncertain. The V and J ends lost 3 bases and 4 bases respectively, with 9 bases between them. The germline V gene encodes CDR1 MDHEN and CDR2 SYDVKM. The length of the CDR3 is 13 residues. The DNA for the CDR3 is TGTGCCAGCAGTTTTTCTCGGGGCTATGGCTACACCTTC. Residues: CASSFSRGYGYTF.

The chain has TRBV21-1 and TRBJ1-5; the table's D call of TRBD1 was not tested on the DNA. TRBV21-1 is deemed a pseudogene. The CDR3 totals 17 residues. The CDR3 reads CASSKALGQSSNQPQHF. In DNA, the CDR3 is TGTGCCAGCAGCAAAGCGCTGGGACAATCTAGCAATCAGCCCCAGCATTTT.

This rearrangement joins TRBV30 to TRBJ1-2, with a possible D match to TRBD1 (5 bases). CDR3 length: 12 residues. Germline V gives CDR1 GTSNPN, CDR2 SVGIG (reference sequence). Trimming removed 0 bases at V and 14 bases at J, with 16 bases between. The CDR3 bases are TGTGCCTGGAGTGTAGGTGGGGCTCCTAAAACCTTC. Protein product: CAWSVGGAPKTF.

The CDR3 coding sequence is TGTGCCATCAGTGAGGGGCCAGCTTTGTATGGCTACACCTTC. Its protein product is CAISEGPALYGYTF. V usage is TRBV10-3 and J usage is TRBJ1-2; D not certain. CDR3 length: 14 amino acids. Germline V gene data show CDR1 as ENHRY and CDR2 as SYGVKD. V was pared by 2 bases and J by 5 bases, with 12 bases between.